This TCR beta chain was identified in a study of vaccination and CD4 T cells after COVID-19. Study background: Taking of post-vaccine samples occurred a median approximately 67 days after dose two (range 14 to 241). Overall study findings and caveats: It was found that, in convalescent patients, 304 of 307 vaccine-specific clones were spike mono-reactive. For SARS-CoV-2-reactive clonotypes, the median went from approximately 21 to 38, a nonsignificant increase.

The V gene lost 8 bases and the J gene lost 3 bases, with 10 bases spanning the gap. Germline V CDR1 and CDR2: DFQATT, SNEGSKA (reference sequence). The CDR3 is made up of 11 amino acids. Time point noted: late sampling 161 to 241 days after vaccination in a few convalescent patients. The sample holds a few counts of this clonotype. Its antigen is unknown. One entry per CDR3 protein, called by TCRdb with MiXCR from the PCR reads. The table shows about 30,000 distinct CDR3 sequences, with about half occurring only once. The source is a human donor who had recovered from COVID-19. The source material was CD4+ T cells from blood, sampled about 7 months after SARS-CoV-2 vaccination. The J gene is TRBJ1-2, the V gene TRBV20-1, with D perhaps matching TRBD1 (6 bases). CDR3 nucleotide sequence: TGCAGTACCCGACAGGACTATGGCTACACCTTC. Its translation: CSTRQDYGYTF.